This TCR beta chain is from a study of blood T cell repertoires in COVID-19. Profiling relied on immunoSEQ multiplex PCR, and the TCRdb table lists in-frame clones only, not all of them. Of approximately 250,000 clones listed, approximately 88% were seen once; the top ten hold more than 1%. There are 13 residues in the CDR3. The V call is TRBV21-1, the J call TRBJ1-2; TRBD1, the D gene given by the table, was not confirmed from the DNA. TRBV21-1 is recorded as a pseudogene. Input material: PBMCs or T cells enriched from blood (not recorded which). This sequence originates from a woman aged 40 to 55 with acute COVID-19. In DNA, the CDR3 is TGTGCCAGCAGCAAAAGGGGGAACTATGGCTACACCTTC. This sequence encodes CASSKRGNYGYTF.